This T cell receptor (beta chain) was documented in a study of shared clonotypes between healthy human individuals. CDR3 size: 11 residues. Germline CDR1 reads SQVTM; CDR2 reads ANQGSEA. V was pared by 8 bases and J by 11 bases, with 10 bases of the junction left unmatched. Study-wide results and caveats: A few donors held about 4.6% of naive CD4 clonotypes in common. The authors expected sequencing depth to affect clonotype sharing among donors. What naive subsets generally showed was a larger estimated richness than memory subsets showed.

Clones were sequenced by immunoSEQ multiplex PCR, and TCRdb holds only the in-frame ones, with some missing. Of 2 million to 3 million clones listed, 80% to 95% were seen once; the top ten hold 0.36%. To note about this clone: No antigen is known for it.

V is TRBV29-1 and J is TRBJ2-5; 8 positions match TRBD1. The sequencing input was naive CD4+ T cells from PBMCs. As to subset: CD45RA+ positively selected. The clonotype comes from a man aged 18 to 29 in good health. Some clones in this sample may be carry-over from other donors' samples. The CDR3 bases are TGCAGCAAGACAGGGGTTAGTGAGCAGTACTTC. It codes for CSKTGVSEQYF.